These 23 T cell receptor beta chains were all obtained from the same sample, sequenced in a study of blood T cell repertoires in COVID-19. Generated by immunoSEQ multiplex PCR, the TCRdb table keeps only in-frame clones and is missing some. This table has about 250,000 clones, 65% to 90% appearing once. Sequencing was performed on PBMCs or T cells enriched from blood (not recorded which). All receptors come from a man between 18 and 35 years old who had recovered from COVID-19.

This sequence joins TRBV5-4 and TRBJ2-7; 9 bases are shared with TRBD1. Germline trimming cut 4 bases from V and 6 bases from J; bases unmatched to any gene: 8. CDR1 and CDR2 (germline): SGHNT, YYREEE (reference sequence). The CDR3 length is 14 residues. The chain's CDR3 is CASSPGQGITEQYF. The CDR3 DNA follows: TGTGCCAGCAGCCCGGGACAGGGTATCACCGAGCAGTACTTC.

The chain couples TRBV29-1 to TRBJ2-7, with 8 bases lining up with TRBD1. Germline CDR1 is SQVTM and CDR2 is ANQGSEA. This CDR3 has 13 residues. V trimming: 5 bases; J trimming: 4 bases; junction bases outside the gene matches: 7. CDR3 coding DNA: TGCAGCGTTTACCGGACAGGGTCGTACGAGCAGTACTTC. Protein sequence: CSVYRTGSYEQYF.

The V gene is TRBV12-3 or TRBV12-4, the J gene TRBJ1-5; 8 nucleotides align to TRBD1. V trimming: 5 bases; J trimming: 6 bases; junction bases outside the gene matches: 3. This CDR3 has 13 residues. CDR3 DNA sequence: TGTGCCAGCAGTCCGGACAGGGCTCAGCCCCAGCATTTT. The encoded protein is CASSPDRAQPQHF.

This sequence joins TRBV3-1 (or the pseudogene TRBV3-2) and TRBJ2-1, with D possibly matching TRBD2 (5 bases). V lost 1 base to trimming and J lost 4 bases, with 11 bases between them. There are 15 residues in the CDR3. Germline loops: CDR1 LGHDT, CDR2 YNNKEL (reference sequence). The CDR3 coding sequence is TGTGCCAGCAGCCAAGGGACTCCCGCATACAATGAGCAGTTCTTC. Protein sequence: CASSQGTPAYNEQFF.

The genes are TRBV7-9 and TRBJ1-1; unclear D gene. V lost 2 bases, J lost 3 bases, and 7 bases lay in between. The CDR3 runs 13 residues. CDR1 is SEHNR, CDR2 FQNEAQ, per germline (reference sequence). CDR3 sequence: CASSLIGDTEAFF. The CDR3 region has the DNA TGTGCCAGCAGCTTAATCGGGGACACTGAAGCTTTCTTT. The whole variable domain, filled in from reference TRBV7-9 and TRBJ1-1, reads DTGVSQNPRHKITKRGQNVTFRCDPISEHNRLYWYRQTLGQGPEFLTYFQNEAQLEKSRLLSDRFSAERPKGSFSTLEIQRTEQGDSAMYLCASSLIGDTEAFFGQGTRLTVV.

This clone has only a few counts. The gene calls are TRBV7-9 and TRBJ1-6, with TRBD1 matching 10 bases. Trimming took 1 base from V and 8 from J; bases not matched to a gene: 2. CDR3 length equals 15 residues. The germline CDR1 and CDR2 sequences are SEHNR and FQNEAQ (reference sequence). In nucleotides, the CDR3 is TGTGCCAGCAGCTTAGAGGGGACAGGGGATTCACCCCTCCACTTT. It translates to CASSLEGTGDSPLHF.

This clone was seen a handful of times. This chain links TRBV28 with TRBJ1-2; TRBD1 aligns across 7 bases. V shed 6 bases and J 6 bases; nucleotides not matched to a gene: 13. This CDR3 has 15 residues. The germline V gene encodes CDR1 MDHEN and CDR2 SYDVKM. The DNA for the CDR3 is TGTGCCAGCAGCCTGACCACGGGGCAGGGGGATGGCTACACCTTC. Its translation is CASSLTTGQGDGYTF.

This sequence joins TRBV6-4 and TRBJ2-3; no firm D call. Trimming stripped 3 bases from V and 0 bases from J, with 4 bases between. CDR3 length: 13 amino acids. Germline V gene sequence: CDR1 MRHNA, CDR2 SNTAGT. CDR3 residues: CASSDLSTDTQYF. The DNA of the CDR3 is TGTGCCAGCAGTGATCTCAGCACAGATACGCAGTATTTT.

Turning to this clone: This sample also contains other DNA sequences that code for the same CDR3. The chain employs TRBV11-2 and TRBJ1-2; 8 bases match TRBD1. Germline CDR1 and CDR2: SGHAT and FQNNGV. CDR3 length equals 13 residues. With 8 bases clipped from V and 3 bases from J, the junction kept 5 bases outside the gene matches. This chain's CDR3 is CASSPGQDYGYTF. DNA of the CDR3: TGTGCCAGCTCCCCGGGACAGGACTATGGCTACACCTTC.

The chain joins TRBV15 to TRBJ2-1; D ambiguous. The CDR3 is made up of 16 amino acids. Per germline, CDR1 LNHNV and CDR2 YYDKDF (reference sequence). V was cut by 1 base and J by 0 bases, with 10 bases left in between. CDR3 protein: CATSRAGLSSYNEQFF. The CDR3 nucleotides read TGTGCCACCAGCAGAGCTGGCCTCAGCTCCTACAATGAGCAGTTCTTC.

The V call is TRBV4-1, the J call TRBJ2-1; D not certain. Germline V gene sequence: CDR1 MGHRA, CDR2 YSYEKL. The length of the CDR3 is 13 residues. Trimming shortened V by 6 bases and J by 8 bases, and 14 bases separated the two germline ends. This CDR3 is CASSSLVRDEQFF. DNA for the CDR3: TGCGCCAGCAGTTCCCTGGTTCGGGATGAGCAGTTCTTC.

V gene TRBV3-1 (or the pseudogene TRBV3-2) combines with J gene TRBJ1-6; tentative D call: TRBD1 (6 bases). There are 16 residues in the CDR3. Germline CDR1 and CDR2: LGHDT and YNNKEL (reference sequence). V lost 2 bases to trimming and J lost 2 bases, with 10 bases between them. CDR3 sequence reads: CASSQKQGAYNSPLHF. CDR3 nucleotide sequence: TGTGCCAGCAGCCAAAAACAGGGAGCCTATAATTCACCCCTCCACTTT.

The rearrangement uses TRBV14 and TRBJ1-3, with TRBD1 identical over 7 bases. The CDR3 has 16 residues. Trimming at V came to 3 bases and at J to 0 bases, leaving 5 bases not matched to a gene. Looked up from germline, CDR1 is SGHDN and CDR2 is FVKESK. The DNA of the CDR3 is TGTGCCAGCAGCCACCTTGGGACAGCCTCTGGAAACACCATATATTTT. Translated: CASSHLGTASGNTIYF.

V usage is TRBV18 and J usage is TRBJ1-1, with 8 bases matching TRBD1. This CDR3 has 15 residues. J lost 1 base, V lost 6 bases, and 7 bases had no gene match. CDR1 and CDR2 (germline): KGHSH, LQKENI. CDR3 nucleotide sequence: TGTGCCAGCTCCCTAACCGGGACAGGGAACACTGAAGCTTTCTTT. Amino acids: CASSLTGTGNTEAFF.

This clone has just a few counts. CDR3 coding DNA: TGTGCCAGCAGCTTCGGGTACGGCACTGAAGCTTTCTTT. It codes for CASSFGYGTEAFF. The chain carries TRBV7-3 and TRBJ1-1, with D unresolved. Germline lookup yields CDR1 SGHTA and CDR2 FQGTGA. The V end lost 3 bases, the J end lost 4 bases, and 9 bases lay between the germline ends. The CDR3 runs 13 residues.

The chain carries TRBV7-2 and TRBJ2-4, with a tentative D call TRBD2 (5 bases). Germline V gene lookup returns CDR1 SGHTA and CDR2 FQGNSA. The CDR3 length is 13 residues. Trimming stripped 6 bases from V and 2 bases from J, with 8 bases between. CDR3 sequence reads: CASSSGTKNIQYF. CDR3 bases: TGTGCCAGCAGTTCCGGGACCAAAAACATTCAGTACTTC.

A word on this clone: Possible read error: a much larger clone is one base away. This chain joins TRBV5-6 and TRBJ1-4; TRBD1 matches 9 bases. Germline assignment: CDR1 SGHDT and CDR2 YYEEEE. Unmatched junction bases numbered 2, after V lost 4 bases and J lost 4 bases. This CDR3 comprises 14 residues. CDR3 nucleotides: TGTGCCAGCAGCCCGGGACAGGGTAATGAAAAACTGTTTTTT. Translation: CASSPGQGNEKLFF.

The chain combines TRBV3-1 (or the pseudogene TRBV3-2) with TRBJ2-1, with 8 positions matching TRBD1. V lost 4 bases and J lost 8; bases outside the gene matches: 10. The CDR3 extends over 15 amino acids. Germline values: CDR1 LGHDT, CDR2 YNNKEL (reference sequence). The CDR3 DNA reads TGTGCCAGCAGCCCAACAGGGGGGTTTTTGGATGAGCAGTTCTTC. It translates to CASSPTGGFLDEQFF.

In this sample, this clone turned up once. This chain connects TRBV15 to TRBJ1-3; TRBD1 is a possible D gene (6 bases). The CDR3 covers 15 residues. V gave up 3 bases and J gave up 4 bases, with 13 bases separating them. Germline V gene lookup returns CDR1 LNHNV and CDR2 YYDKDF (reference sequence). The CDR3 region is CATSRALGHGNTIYF. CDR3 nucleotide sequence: TGTGCCACCAGCAGGGCCCTGGGACACGGAAACACCATATATTTT.

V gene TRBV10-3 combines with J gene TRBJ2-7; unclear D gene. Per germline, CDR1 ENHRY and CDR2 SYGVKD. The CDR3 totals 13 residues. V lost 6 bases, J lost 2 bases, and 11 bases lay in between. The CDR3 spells CAISVGATYEQYF. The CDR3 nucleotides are TGTGCCATCAGCGTAGGAGCGACCTACGAGCAGTACTTC.

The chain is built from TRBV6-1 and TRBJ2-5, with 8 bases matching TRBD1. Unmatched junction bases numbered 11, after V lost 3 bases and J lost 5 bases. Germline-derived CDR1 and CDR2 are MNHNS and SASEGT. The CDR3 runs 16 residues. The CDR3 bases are TGTGCCAGCAGTGACCCCGGCCAGGGGGCGGTGGAGACCCAGTACTTC. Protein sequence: CASSDPGQGAVETQYF.

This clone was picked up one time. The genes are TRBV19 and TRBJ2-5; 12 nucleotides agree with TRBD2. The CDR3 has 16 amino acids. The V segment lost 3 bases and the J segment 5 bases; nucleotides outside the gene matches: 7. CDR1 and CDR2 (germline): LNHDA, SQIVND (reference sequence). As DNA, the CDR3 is TGTGCCAGTAGTATCCAGACTAGCGGGGGATCGGAGACCCAGTACTTC. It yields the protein CASSIQTSGGSETQYF.

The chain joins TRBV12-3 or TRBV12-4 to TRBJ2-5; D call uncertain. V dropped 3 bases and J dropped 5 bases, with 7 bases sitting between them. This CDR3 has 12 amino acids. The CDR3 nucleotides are TGTGCCAGCAGTTTTCGGTTTGAGACCCAGTACTTC. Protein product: CASSFRFETQYF.